The 6 T cell receptor beta chains presented below share a single source sample, sequenced in a study of cytomegalovirus exposure and HLA in healthy donors. PCR was performed using 60 Vbeta and 13 Jbeta primers. Assay used: immunoSEQ multiplex PCR; TCRdb lists only in-frame clones, some missing. The sample has approximately 170,000 clones, around 85% seen once. The specimen was PBMCs. The source is a human donor in good health.

J is TRBJ2-3 and V is TRBV7-2; 10 nucleotides line up with TRBD2. The CDR3 runs to 16 residues. Germline V CDR1 and CDR2: SGHTA, FQGNSA. Germline trimming cut 3 bases from V and 4 bases from J; bases unmatched to any gene: 7. The CDR3 DNA sequence: TGTGCCAGCAGCTTGGTAGCGGGGGGCGGATCAGATACGCAGTATTTT. It is translated as CASSLVAGGGSDTQYF.

This sequence joins TRBV5-6 and TRBJ1-6; possible D gene TRBD1, 6 bases. CDR1 is SGHDT, CDR2 YYEEEE, per germline. V lost 6 bases and J 8 bases, leaving 15 bases between the germline ends. This CDR3 comprises 14 residues. In DNA, the CDR3 is TGTGCCAGCATGGACAGCCCGAAAGATTCACCCCTCCACTTT. It translates to CASMDSPKDSPLHF.

V gene TRBV29-1 combines with J gene TRBJ1-2; TRBD1 matches at 7 bases. This CDR3 region has 13 residues. V shed 7 bases and J 7 bases; nucleotides not matched to a gene: 12. Germline CDR1 and CDR2: SQVTM and ANQGSEA. Written as DNA, the CDR3 is TGCAGCGCACAGCAACAGGGGAGTGGTGGCTACACCTTC. The encoded protein is CSAQQQGSGGYTF.

There are a few counts of this clone. CDR3 DNA: TGTGCCAGCAGGGACAAGAACACCGGGGAGCTGTTTTTT. Amino acid sequence: CASRDKNTGELFF. The chain has TRBV7-7 and TRBJ2-2; tentatively, D is TRBD1 (5 bases). The CDR3 loop spans 13 amino acids. V lost 6 bases, J lost 1 base, and 6 bases lay in between. Germline values: CDR1 SSHAT, CDR2 FNYEAQ (reference sequence).

In its sample, this clone was seen once. This chain uses TRBV11-3 with TRBJ2-2; D is possibly TRBD1 (6 bases). V was shortened by 3 bases and J by 1 base, with 15 bases between the two germline ends. The germline gives CDR1 SGHNT, CDR2 YENEEA. CDR3 length: 17 amino acids. The CDR3 sequence is CASSFFFVQGNTGELFF. The CDR3 DNA follows: TGTGCCAGCAGCTTTTTCTTTGTACAGGGGAACACCGGGGAGCTGTTTTTT.

The chain joins TRBV11-2 to TRBJ1-2; 8 nucleotides agree with TRBD1. V was clipped by 7 bases and J by 3 bases; unmatched bases: 10. CDR3 size: 15 residues. Germline assignment: CDR1 SGHAT and CDR2 FQNNGV. In DNA form, the CDR3 reads TGTGCCAGCAACCCTTGGACAGGGTGGGACTATGGCTACACCTTC. It encodes CASNPWTGWDYGYTF.